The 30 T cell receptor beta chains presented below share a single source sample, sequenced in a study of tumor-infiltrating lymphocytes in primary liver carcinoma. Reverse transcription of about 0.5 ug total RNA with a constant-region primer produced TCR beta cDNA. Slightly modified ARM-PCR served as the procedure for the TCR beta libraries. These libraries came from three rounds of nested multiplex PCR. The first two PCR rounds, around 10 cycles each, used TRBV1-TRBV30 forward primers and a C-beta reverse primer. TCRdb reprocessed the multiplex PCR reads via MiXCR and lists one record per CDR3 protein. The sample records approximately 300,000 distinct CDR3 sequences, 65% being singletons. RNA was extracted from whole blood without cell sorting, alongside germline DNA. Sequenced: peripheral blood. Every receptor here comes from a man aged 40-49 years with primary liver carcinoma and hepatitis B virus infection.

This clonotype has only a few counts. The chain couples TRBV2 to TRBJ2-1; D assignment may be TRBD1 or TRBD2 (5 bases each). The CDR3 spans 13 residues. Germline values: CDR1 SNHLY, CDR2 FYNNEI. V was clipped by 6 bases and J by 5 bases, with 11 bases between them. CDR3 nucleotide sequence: TGTGCCAGCAGGGCCGGGGCAAACAATGAGCAGTTCTTC. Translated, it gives CASRAGANNEQFF.

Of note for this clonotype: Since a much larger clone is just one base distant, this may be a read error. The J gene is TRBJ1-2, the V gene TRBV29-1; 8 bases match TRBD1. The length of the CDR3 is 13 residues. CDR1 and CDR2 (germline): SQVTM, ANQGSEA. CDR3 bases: TGCAGCATTGATGTACAGGGGGTAGGTGGCTACACCTTC. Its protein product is CSIDVQGVGGYTF.

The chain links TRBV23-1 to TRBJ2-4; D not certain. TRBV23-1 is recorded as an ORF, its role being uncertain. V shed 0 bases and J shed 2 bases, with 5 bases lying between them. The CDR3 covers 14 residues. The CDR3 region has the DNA TGCGCCAGCAGTCAATCAGGATCCAAAAACATTCAGTACTTC. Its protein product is CASSQSGSKNIQYF.

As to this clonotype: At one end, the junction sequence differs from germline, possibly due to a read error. CDR3 region: CVSTTMEPGELFF. As DNA, the CDR3 is TGTGTCAGCACCACCATGGAGCCCGGGGAGCTGTTTTTT. This chain connects TRBV6-6 to TRBJ2-2; no clear D gene. The germline V gene has CDR1 MNHNY and CDR2 SVGAGI (reference sequence). This CDR3 has 13 residues.

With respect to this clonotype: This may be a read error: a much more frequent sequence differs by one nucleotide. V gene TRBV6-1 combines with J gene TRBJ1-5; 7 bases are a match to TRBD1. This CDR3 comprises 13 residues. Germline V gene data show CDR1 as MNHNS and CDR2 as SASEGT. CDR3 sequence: CASSTGVDQPHHF. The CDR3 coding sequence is TGTGCCAGCAGTACAGGGGTAGATCAGCCCCATCATTTT.

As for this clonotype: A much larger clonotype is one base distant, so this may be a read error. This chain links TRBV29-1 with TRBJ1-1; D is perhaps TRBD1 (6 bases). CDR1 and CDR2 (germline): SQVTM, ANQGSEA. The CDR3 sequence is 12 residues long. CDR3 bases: TGCAGCGGGCGGCAGGGGTACACTGCAGCTTTCTTT. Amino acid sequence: CSGRQGYTAAFF.

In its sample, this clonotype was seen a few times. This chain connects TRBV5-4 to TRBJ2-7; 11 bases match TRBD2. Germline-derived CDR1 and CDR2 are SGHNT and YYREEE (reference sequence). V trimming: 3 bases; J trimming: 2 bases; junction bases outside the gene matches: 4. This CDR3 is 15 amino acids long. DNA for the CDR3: TGTGCCAGCAGCTCTAGCGGGAGGATCACCTACGAGCAGTACTTC. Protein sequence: CASSSSGRITYEQYF. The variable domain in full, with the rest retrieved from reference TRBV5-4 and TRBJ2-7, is ETGVTQSPTHLIKTRGQQVTLRCSSQSGHNTVSWYQQALGQGPQFIFQYYREEENGRGNFPPRFSGLQFPNYSSELNVNALELDDSALYLCASSSSGRITYEQYFGPGTRLTVT.

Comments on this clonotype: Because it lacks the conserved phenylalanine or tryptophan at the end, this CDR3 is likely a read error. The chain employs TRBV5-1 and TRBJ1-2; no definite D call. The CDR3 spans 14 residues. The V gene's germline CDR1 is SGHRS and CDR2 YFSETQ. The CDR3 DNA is TGCGCCAGCGGCTTGGATAACCGAAACTATGACTACACCATC. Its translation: CASGLDNRNYDYTI.

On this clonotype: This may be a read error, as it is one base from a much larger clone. The CDR3 spells CTSSYSEEKQFF. Here the CDR3 DNA reads TGTACCAGCAGTTACTCGGAGGAAAAGCAGTTCTTC. J is TRBJ2-1 and V is TRBV6-5; a possible D gene is TRBD2 (5 bases). The CDR3 sequence is 12 residues long. Germline V gives CDR1 MNHEY, CDR2 SVGAGI.

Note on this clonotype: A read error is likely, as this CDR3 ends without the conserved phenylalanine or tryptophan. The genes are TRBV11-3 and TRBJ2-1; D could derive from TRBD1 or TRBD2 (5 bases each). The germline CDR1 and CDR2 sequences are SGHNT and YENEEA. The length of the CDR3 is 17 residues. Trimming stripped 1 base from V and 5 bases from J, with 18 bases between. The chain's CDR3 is CASSLGVPGPPHNEQFL. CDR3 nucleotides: TGTGCCAGCAGCTTAGGCGTACCGGGACCCCCCCACAATGAGCAGTTCCTC.

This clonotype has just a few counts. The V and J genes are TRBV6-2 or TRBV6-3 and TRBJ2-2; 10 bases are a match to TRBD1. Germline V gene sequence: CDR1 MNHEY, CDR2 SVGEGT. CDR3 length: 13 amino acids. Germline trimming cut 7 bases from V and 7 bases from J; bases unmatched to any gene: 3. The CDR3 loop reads CASMDRGGGELFF. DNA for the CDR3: TGTGCCAGCATGGACAGGGGGGGCGGGGAGCTGTTTTTT.

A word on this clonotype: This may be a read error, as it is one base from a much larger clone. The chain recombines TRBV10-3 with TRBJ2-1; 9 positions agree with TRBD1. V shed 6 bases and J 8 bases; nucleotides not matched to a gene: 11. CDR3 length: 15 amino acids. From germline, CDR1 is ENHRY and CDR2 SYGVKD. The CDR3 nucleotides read TGTGCCATCAGGGATACCGGGACAGGGCATTATGAGCAGTTCTTC. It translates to CAIRDTGTGHYEQFF.

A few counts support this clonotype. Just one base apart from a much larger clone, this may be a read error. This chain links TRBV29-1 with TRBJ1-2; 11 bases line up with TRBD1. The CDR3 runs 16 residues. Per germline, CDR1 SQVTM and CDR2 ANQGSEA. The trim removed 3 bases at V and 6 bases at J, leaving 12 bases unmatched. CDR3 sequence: CSVDAFLGQGANGYTF. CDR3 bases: TGCAGCGTTGATGCTTTTCTAGGACAGGGGGCGAATGGCTACACCTTC.

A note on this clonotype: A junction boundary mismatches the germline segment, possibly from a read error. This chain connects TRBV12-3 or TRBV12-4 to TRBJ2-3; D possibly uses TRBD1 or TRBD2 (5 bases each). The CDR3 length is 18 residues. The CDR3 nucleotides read TGTGCCAGCAGTTCGGGGCAGGGCAAGGGGATTTTCACAAATACGCAGTATTTT. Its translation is CASSSGQGKGIFTNTQYF.

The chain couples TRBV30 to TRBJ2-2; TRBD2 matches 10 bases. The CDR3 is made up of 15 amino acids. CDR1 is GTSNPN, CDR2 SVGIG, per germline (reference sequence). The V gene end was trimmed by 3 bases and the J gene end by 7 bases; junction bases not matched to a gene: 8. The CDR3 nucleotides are TGTGCCTGGAGCAGGCTAGCGGGAGCAGGCGGGGAGCTGTTTTTT. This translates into CAWSRLAGAGGELFF. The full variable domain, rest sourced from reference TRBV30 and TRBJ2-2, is SQTIHQWPATLVQPVGSPLSLECTVEGTSNPNLYWYRQAAGRGLQLLFYSVGIGQISSEVPQNLSASRPQDRQFILSSKKLLLSDSGFYLCAWSRLAGAGGELFFGEGSRLTVL.

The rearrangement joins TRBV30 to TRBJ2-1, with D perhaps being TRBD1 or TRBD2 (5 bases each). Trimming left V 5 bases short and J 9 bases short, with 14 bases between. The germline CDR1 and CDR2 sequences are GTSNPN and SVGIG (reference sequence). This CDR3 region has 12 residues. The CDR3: CAWCRELGEQFF. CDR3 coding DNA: TGTGCCTGGTGCAGGGAGCTCGGTGAGCAGTTCTTC.

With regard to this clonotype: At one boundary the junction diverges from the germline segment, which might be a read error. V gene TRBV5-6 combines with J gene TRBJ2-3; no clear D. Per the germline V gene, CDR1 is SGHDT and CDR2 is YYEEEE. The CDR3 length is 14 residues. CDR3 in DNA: TGTGTCAGCAGCTTGGAACAAGGCACAGATACGCAGTATTTT. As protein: CVSSLEQGTDTQYF.

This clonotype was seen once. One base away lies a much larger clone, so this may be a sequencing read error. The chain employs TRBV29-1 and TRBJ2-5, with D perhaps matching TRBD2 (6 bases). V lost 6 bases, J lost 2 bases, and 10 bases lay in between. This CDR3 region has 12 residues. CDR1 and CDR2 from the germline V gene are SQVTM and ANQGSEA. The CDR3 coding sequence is TGCAGCGTACGGGAGCAACAAGAGACCCAGTACTTC. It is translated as CSVREQQETQYF.

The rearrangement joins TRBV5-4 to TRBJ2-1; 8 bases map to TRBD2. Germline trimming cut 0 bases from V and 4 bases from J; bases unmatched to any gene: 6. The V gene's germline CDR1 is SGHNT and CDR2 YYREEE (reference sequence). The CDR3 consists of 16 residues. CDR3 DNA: TGTGCCAGCAGCTTGGGAACGGGAGGGTTGTACAATGAGCAGTTCTTC. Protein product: CASSLGTGGLYNEQFF.

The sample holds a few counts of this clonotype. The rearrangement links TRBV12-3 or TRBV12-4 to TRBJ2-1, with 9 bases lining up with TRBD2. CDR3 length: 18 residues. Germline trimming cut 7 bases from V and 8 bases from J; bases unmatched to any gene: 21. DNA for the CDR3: TGTGCCAGCAAATTGAGGCAGGGAATTAGCGGGAGTATCGATGAGCAGTTCTTC. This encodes CASKLRQGISGSIDEQFF.

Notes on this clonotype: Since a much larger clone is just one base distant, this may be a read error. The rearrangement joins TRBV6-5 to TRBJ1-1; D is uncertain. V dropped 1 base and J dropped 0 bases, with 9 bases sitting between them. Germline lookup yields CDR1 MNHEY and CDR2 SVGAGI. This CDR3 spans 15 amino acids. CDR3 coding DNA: TGTGCCAGCAGTTACTTGATTCAGGTGAACACTGAAGCTTTCTTT. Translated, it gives CASSYLIQVNTEAFF.

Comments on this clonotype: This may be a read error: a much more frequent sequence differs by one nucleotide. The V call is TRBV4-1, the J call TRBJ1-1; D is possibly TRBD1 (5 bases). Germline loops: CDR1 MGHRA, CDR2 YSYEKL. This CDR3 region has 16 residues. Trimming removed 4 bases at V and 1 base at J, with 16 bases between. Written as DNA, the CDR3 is TGCGCCAGCAGCCTGACATACGCGGGGACGAACACTGAAGCTTTCTTT. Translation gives CASSLTYAGTNTEAFF.

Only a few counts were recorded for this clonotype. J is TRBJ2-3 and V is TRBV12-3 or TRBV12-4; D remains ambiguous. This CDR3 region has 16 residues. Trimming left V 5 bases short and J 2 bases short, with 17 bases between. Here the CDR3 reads CASSKLVNAPTDTQYF. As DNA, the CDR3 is TGTGCCAGCAGTAAGCTAGTTAATGCCCCCACAGATACGCAGTATTTT.

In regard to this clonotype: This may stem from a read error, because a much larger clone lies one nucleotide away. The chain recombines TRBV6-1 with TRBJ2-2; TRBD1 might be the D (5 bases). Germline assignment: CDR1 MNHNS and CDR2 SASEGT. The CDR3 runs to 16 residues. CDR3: CASILQGSPNAGELFF. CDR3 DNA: TGTGCCAGCATTCTGCAGGGTTCCCCGAACGCCGGGGAGCTGTTTTTT.

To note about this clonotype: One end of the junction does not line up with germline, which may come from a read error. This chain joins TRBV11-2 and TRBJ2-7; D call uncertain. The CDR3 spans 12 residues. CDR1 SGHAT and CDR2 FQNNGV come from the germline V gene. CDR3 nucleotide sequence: TGTGCCAGCAGATGGTACTCCTACGAGCAGTACTTT. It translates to CASRWYSYEQYF.

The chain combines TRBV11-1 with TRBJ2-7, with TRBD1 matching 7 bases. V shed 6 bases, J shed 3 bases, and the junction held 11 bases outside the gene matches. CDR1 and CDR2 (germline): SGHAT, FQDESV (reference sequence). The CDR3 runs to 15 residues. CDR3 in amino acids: CASSVRGPNYYEQYF. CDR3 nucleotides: TGTGCCAGCAGTGTAAGGGGGCCTAACTACTACGAGCAGTACTTC.

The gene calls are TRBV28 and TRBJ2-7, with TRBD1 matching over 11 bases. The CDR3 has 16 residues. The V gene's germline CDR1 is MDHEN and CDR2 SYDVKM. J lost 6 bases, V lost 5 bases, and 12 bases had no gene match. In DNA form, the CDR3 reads TGTGCCAGCAGTACCGCCCGGACAGGGGGCCGGGTCGAGCAGTACTTC. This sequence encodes CASSTARTGGRVEQYF.

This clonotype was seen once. CDR3 amino acids: CASSLAAEETKKLFF. In DNA form, the CDR3 reads TGTGCCAGCAGCTTAGCCGCGGAAGAGACCAAAAAACTGTTTTTT. The chain has TRBV11-3 and TRBJ1-4; D gene ambiguous. The germline CDR1 and CDR2 sequences are SGHNT and YENEEA. The CDR3 extends over 15 amino acids. Trimming left V 1 base short and J 9 bases short, with 15 bases between.

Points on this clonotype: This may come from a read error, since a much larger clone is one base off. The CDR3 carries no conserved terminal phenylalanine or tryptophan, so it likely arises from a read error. The CDR3 nucleotides read TGTGCCATCACCGATACAGGGGGCCGGGAGCTGTTTTCT. Its translation is CAITDTGGRELFS. The J gene is TRBJ2-2, the V gene TRBV10-3; the match to TRBD1 covers 9 bases. Germline CDR1 and CDR2: ENHRY and SYGVKD. With 7 bases clipped from V and 9 bases from J, the junction kept 6 bases outside the gene matches. This CDR3 comprises 13 residues.

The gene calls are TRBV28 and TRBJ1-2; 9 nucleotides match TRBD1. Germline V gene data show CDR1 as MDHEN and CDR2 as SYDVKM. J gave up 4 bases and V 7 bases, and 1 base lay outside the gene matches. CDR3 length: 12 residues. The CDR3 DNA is TGTGCCAGCATGGACAGGGGCTATGGCTACACCTTC. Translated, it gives CASMDRGYGYTF.